Detailed here is one TCR beta chain. Its matching antigen is unknown. These data are taken from a study of OX40 agonist ivuxolimab in advanced cancers. Turning to the study itself: Dosing consisted of intravenous ivuxolimab at 0.01 to 10 mg/kg every 2 weeks. The diagnoses of dose-escalation patients were hepatocellular carcinoma, melanoma, renal cell or head and neck cancer. Study-level results: CD8+ T cells were the subset that, on average, had more expanded clones than CD4+.

Method: immunoSEQ multiplex PCR; TCRdb's copy keeps in-frame clones and lacks some. The sample comprises tens of thousands of clones, around 82% of which are singletons, and about 5.4% rests with the top ten. CDR1 is GTSNPN, CDR2 SVGIG, per germline (reference sequence). Trimming took off 1 base at V and 2 bases at J, with 2 bases between the two ends. The CDR3 is 11 amino acids. The clonotype comes from an adult with an advanced solid tumor such as melanoma, head and neck, liver or kidney cancer. This chain links TRBV30 with TRBJ1-2; the D is unclear. The specimen comprised CD4+ or CD8+ T cells sorted from blood, sampled in a trial of the OX40 agonist ivuxolimab. The chain's CDR3 is CAWSGNYGYTF. The CDR3 nucleotides are TGTGCCTGGAGTGGGAACTATGGCTACACCTTC.